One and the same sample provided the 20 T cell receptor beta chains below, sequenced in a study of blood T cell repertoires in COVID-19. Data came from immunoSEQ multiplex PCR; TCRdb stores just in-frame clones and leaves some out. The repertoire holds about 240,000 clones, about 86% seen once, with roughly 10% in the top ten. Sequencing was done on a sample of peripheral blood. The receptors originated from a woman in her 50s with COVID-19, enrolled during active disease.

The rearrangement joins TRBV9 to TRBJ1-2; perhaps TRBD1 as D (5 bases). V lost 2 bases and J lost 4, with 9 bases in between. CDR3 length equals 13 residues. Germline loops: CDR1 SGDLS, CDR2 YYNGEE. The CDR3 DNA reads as TGTGCCAGCAGCGTGGAACAGGCCTATGGCTACACCTTC. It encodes CASSVEQAYGYTF.

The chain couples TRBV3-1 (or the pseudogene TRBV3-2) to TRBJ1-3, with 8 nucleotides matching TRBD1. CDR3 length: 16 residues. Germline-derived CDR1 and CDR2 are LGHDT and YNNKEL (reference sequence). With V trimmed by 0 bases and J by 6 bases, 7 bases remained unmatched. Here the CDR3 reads CASSQEAGGRENTIYF. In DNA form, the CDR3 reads TGTGCCAGCAGCCAAGAGGCAGGGGGCCGGGAAAACACCATATATTTT.

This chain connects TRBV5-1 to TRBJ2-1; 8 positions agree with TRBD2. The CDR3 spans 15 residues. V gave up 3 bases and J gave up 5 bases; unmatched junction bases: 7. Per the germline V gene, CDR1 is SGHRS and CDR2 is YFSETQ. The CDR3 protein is CASSSSGGPHNEQFF. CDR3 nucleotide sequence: TGCGCCAGCAGCTCCAGCGGGGGCCCACACAATGAGCAGTTCTTC.

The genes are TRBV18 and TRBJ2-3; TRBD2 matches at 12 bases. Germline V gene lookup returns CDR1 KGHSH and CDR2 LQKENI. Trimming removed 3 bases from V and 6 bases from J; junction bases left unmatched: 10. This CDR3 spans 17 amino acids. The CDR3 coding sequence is TGTGCCAGCTCACCCCTAGCGGGGGGGCGGTTGACGGATACGCAGTATTTT. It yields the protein CASSPLAGGRLTDTQYF.

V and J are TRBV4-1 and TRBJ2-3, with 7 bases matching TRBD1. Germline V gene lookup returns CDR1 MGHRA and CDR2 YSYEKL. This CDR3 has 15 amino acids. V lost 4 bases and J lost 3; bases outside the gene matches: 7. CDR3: CASSREGTATDTQYF. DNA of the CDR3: TGCGCCAGCAGCCGGGAAGGGACAGCTACAGATACGCAGTATTTT.

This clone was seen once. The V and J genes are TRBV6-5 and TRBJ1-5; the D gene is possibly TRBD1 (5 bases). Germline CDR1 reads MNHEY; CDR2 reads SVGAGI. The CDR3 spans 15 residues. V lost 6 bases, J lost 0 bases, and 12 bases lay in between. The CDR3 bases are TGTGCCAGCAGCCCCCGGGACTTTAGCAATCAGCCCCAGCATTTT. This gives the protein CASSPRDFSNQPQHF.

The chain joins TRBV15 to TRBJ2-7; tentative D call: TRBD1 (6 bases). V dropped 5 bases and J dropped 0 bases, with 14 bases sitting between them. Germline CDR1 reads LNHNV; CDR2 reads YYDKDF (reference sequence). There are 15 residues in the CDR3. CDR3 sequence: CATSESGTFSYEQYF. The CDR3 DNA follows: TGTGCCACCAGCGAGTCCGGGACATTCTCCTACGAGCAGTACTTC. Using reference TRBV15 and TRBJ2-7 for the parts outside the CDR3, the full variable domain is DAMVIQNPRYQVTQFGKPVTLSCSQTLNHNVMYWYQQKSSQAPKLLFHYYDKDFNNEADTPDNFQSRRPNTSFCFLDIRSPGLGDTAMYLCATSESGTFSYEQYFGPGTRLTVT.

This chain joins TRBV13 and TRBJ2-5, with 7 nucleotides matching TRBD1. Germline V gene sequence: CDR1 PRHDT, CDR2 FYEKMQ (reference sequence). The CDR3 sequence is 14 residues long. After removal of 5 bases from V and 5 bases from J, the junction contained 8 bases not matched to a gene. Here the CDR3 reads CASSTRTGRETQYF. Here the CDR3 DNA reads TGTGCCAGCAGCACCCGGACAGGAAGGGAGACCCAGTACTTC. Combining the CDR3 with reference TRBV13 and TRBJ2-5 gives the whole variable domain AAGVIQSPRHLIKEKRETATLKCYPIPRHDTVYWYQQGPGQDPQFLISFYEKMQSDKGSIPDRFSAQQFSDYHSELNMSSLELGDSALYFCASSTRTGRETQYFGPGTRLLVL.

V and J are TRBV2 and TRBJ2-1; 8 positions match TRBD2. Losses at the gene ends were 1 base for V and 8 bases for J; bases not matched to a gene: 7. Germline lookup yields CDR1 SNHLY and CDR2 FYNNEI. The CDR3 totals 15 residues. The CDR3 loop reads CASSEVGGGYDEQFF. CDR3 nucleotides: TGTGCCAGCAGTGAAGTGGGCGGGGGGTACGATGAGCAGTTCTTC. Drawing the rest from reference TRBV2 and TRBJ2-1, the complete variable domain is EPEVTQTPSHQVTQMGQEVILRCVPISNHLYFYWYRQILGQKVEFLVSFYNNEISEKSEIFDDQFSVERPDGSNFTLKIRSTKLEDSAMYFCASSEVGGGYDEQFFGPGTRLTVL.

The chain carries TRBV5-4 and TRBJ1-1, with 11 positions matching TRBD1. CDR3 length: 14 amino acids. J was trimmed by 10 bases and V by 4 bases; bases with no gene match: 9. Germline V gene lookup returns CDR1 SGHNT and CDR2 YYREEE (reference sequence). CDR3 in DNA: TGTGCCAGCAGCAGCATGGGACAGGGGGGGAGAGCTTTCTTT. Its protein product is CASSSMGQGGRAFF.

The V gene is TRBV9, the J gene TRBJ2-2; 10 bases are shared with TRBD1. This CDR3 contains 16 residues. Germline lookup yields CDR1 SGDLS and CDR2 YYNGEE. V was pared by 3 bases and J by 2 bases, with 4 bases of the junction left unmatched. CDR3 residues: CASSGQGALNTGELFF. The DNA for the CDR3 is TGTGCCAGCAGCGGACAGGGGGCCCTTAACACCGGGGAGCTGTTTTTT.

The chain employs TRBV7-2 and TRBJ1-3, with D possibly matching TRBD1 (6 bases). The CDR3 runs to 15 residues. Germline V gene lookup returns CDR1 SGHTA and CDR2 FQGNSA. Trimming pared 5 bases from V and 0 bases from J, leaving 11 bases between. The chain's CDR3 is CASSPGASSGNTIYF. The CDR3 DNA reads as TGTGCCAGCAGCCCAGGGGCAAGCTCTGGAAACACCATATATTTT. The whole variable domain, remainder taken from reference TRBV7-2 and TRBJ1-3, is GAGVSQSPSNKVTEKGKDVELRCDPISGHTALYWYRQSLGQGLEFLIYFQGNSAPDKSGLPSDRFSAERTGGSVSTLTIQRTQQEDSAVYLCASSPGASSGNTIYFGEGSWLTVV.

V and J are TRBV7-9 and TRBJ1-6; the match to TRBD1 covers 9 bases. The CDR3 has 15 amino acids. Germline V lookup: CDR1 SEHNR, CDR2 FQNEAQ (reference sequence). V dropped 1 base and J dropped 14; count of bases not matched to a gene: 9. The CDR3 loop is CASSLEGTGLKALHF. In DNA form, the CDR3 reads TGTGCCAGCAGCTTAGAGGGGACAGGGTTAAAGGCCCTCCACTTT.

DNA of the CDR3: TGCGCCAGCAGCTTGTCACAGGGGAAAGGTGAAGCTTTCTTT. This sequence encodes CASSLSQGKGEAFF. The V gene is TRBV5-1, the J gene TRBJ1-1, with 7 bases matching TRBD1. Germline V gives CDR1 SGHRS, CDR2 YFSETQ. CDR3 length equals 14 residues. V gave up 1 base and J gave up 7 bases; unmatched junction bases: 7.

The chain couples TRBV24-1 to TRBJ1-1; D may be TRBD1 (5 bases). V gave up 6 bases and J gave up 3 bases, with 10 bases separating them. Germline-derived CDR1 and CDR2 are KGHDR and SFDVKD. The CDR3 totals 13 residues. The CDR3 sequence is CATSPGGDTEAFF. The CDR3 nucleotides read TGTGCCACCAGTCCGGGAGGGGACACTGAAGCTTTCTTT.

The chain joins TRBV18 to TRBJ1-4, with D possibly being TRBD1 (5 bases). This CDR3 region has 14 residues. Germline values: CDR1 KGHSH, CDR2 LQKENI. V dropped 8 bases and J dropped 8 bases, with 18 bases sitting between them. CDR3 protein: CASATEQEYEKLFF. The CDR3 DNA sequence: TGTGCCAGCGCTACGGAACAGGAGTACGAAAAACTGTTTTTT.

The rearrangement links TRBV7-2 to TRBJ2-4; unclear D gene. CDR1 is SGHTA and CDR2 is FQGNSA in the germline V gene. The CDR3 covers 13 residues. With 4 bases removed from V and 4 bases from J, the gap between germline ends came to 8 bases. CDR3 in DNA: TGTGCCAGCAGCTCTACAGAGAAAAACATTCAGTACTTC. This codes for CASSSTEKNIQYF.

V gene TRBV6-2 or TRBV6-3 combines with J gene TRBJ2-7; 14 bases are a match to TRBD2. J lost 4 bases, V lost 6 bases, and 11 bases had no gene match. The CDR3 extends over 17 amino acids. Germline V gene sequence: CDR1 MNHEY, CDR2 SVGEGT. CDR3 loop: CASSRRLAGGLRYEQYF. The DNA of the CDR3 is TGTGCCAGCAGCCGAAGACTAGCGGGGGGGCTACGGTACGAGCAGTACTTC.

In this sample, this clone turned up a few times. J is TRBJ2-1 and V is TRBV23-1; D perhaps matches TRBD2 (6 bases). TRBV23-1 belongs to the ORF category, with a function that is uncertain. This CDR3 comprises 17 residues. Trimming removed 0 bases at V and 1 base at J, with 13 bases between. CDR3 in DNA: TGCGCCAGCAGTCAATCGGTCGGGAGACTTTCCTACAATGAGCAGTTCTTC. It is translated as CASSQSVGRLSYNEQFF.

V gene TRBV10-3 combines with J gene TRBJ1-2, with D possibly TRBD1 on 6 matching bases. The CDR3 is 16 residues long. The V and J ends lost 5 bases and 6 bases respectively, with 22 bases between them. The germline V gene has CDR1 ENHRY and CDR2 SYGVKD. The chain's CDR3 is CAISRISLGAGDGYTF. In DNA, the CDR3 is TGTGCCATCAGTAGAATCTCCTTGGGGGCAGGGGATGGCTACACCTTC.